Shown below are 21 T cell receptor beta chains from a single sample sequenced in a study of blood T cell repertoires in COVID-19. Generated by immunoSEQ multiplex PCR, the TCRdb table keeps only in-frame clones and is missing some. Among about 100,000 clones listed, around 90% were seen once. The sequenced sample was peripheral blood. All receptors derive from a human donor in a cohort sampled during active COVID-19.

The chain recombines TRBV6-5 with TRBJ1-1; tentatively, D is TRBD1 (6 bases). V was trimmed by 7 bases and J by 7 bases, leaving 16 bases between them. The CDR3 extends over 13 amino acids. Germline CDR1 reads MNHEY; CDR2 reads SVGAGI. CDR3 coding DNA: TGTGCCAGCAACACGAGGGGGGGAGATGAAGCTTTCTTT. Protein: CASNTRGGDEAFF.

This sequence joins TRBV5-5 and TRBJ2-3, with 11 bases fitting TRBD2. CDR1 is SGHKS, CDR2 YYEKEE, per germline (reference sequence). V shed 0 bases, J shed 2 bases, and the junction held 8 bases outside the gene matches. The length of the CDR3 is 18 residues. CDR3 sequence: CASSLVPGTSGNTDTQYF. The CDR3 DNA follows: TGTGCCAGCAGCTTGGTTCCCGGGACTAGCGGAAACACAGATACGCAGTATTTT.

The V call is TRBV6-5, the J call TRBJ2-1, with D possibly matching TRBD1 (5 bases). The germline CDR1 and CDR2 sequences are MNHEY and SVGAGI. Trimming removed 6 bases from V and 3 bases from J, with 15 bases in between. CDR3 length: 15 residues. The DNA of the CDR3 is TGTGCCAGCAGAAACTTATTTGACAGCTACAATGAGCAGTTCTTC. Its translation is CASRNLFDSYNEQFF.

The chain employs TRBV2 and TRBJ2-4; TRBD1 is a possible D gene (6 bases). This CDR3 spans 12 amino acids. Germline CDR1 is SNHLY and CDR2 is FYNNEI. Trimming took 11 bases from V and 2 from J, leaving 10 bases between them. The CDR3 region has the DNA TGTGCCTACAGGGATTCCAAAAACATTCAGTACTTC. Translation gives CAYRDSKNIQYF.

The chain employs TRBV5-1 and TRBJ2-7; TRBD1 matches 7 bases. The CDR3 has 14 amino acids. Germline values: CDR1 SGHRS, CDR2 YFSETQ. V shed 3 bases, J shed 4 bases, and the junction held 7 bases outside the gene matches. The CDR3 spells CASSWDSRIYEQYF. The CDR3, as DNA: TGCGCCAGCAGCTGGGACAGTAGAATTTACGAGCAGTACTTC.

The chain joins TRBV7-6 to TRBJ2-6; D gene unclear. CDR3 length: 18 amino acids. V lost 2 bases to trimming and J lost 4 bases, with 18 bases between them. The germline V gene encodes CDR1 SGHVS and CDR2 FNYEAQ. As DNA, the CDR3 is TGTGCCAGCAGCTTAATCGGTCCCCTGTCGTCCGGGGCCAACGTCCTGACTTTC. It encodes CASSLIGPLSSGANVLTF.

The chain is built from TRBV13 and TRBJ2-7; 10 bases fit TRBD1. Germline CDR1 and CDR2: PRHDT and FYEKMQ (reference sequence). This CDR3 is 13 amino acids long. Unmatched junction bases numbered 2, after V lost 5 bases and J lost 4 bases. The CDR3, as DNA: TGTGCCAGCAGCGGACAGGGGGTGTACGAGCAGTACTTC. This gives the protein CASSGQGVYEQYF.

The V gene is TRBV3-1 (or the pseudogene TRBV3-2), the J gene TRBJ1-5; 7 positions match TRBD1. In germline, CDR1 is LGHDT, CDR2 YNNKEL (reference sequence). Trimming at V came to 4 bases and at J to 3 bases, leaving 3 bases not matched to a gene. The CDR3 sequence is 14 residues long. CDR3 in amino acids: CASSRQGYNQPQHF. The DNA for the CDR3 is TGTGCCAGCAGCCGACAGGGCTACAATCAGCCCCAGCATTTT.

The chain has TRBV9 and TRBJ2-1; 14 bases fit TRBD2. This CDR3 region has 15 residues. Germline V CDR1 and CDR2: SGDLS, YYNGEE. V shed 4 bases and J 10 bases; nucleotides not matched to a gene: 7. Written as DNA, the CDR3 is TGTGCCAGCAGCCCGACTAGCGGGAGGGCTGACGAGCAGTTCTTC. Protein: CASSPTSGRADEQFF.

The chain is built from TRBV4-1 and TRBJ2-7; D remains ambiguous. The germline gives CDR1 MGHRA, CDR2 YSYEKL. Trimming took off 3 bases at V and 0 bases at J, with 9 bases between the two ends. This CDR3 region has 14 residues. The CDR3 DNA reads as TGCGCCAGCAGCCACCCACACCTCTCCTACGAGCAGTACTTC. Its translation: CASSHPHLSYEQYF.

J is TRBJ2-7 and V is TRBV11-2; D uncertain. Germline CDR1 SGHAT, CDR2 FQNNGV. Trimming took 6 bases from V and 0 from J, leaving 15 bases between them. The CDR3 has 15 amino acids. CDR3: CASSRIGYYSYEQYF. DNA for the CDR3: TGTGCCAGCAGTCGCATCGGGTACTACTCCTACGAGCAGTACTTC. The whole variable domain, filled in from reference TRBV11-2 and TRBJ2-7, reads EAGVAQSPRYKIIEKRQSVAFWCNPISGHATLYWYQQILGQGPKLLIQFQNNGVVDDSQLPKDRFSAERLKGVDSTLKIQPAKLEDSAVYLCASSRIGYYSYEQYFGPGTRLTVT.

The chain couples TRBV6-5 to TRBJ2-5, with a tentative D call TRBD2 (5 bases). V lost 7 bases and J lost 4, with 19 bases in between. The germline gives CDR1 MNHEY, CDR2 SVGAGI. CDR3 length equals 15 residues. The CDR3 DNA sequence: TGTGCCAGCACCCCGGAGGCGAGTCTACGAGAGACCCAGTACTTC. Translated: CASTPEASLRETQYF.

The chain is built from TRBV9 and TRBJ2-7; the match to TRBD2 covers 7 bases. This CDR3 contains 15 residues. V shed 2 bases, J shed 0 bases, and the junction held 5 bases outside the gene matches. Germline lookup yields CDR1 SGDLS and CDR2 YYNGEE. The CDR3 loop reads CASSVSGLYSYEQYF. In DNA, the CDR3 is TGTGCCAGCAGCGTCTCGGGACTATACTCCTACGAGCAGTACTTC.

The rearrangement joins TRBV2 to TRBJ2-7, with 8 bases fitting TRBD2. The germline V gene has CDR1 SNHLY and CDR2 FYNNEI. There are 11 residues in the CDR3. V gave up 10 bases and J gave up 2 bases; unmatched junction bases: 1. The CDR3 DNA sequence: TGTGCCACGGGAGGGCCCTACGAGCAGTACTTC. It codes for CATGGPYEQYF.

This clone was counted a single time. V and J are TRBV7-9 and TRBJ2-1; 8 nucleotides agree with TRBD1. The CDR3 length is 14 residues. The germline V gene encodes CDR1 SEHNR and CDR2 FQNEAQ (reference sequence). V was pared by 7 bases and J by 4 bases, with 6 bases of the junction left unmatched. The CDR3 sequence is CASTAGGLYNEQFF. The CDR3 bases are TGTGCCAGCACCGCAGGGGGCCTTTACAATGAGCAGTTCTTC.

This sequence joins TRBV5-5 and TRBJ1-5; no clear D gene. Deletions cut 0 bases from V and 5 bases from J, with 6 bases between. The CDR3 extends over 13 amino acids. CDR1 and CDR2 from the germline V gene are SGHKS and YYEKEE (reference sequence). The CDR3 loop is CASSLGGDQPQHF. CDR3 nucleotides: TGTGCCAGCAGCTTGGGCGGTGATCAGCCCCAGCATTTT.

This sequence joins TRBV6-1 and TRBJ2-7; possibly TRBD2 for D (6 bases). This CDR3 is 17 amino acids long. The V end was cut by 1 base, the J end by 4 bases, with 20 bases between. The germline CDR1 and CDR2 sequences are MNHNS and SASEGT. CDR3 sequence: CASSEGDFPAGYYEQYF. The CDR3 DNA reads as TGTGCCAGCAGTGAAGGGGACTTCCCGGCGGGGTATTACGAGCAGTACTTC.

The chain uses TRBV4-1 and TRBJ1-6; D gene unclear. V was cut by 0 bases and J by 0 bases, with 9 bases left in between. In germline, CDR1 is MGHRA, CDR2 YSYEKL. The CDR3 runs to 17 residues. The CDR3 DNA follows: TGCGCCAGCAGCCAAGAAGCCGGGAGCTCCTATAATTCACCCCTCCACTTT. Encoded protein: CASSQEAGSSYNSPLHF.

The rearrangement joins TRBV5-1 to TRBJ1-6; D ambiguous. The CDR3 sequence is 15 residues long. CDR1 and CDR2 from the germline V gene are SGHRS and YFSETQ. The germline V and J ends were trimmed by 3 bases and 1 base, with 8 bases remaining between them. As DNA, the CDR3 is TGCGCCAGCAGCTCATCTCTATCCTATAATTCACCCCTCCACTTT. This sequence encodes CASSSSLSYNSPLHF.

This chain connects TRBV5-1 to TRBJ2-4, with unresolved D. This CDR3 contains 13 residues. V dropped 0 bases and J dropped 5 bases, with 6 bases sitting between them. From germline, CDR1 is SGHRS and CDR2 YFSETQ. In DNA form, the CDR3 reads TGCGCCAGCAGCTTGGAGTCAGAAAACATTCAGTACTTC. It yields the protein CASSLESENIQYF.

This chain connects TRBV30 to TRBJ1-1; D perhaps matches TRBD1 (6 bases). CDR1 is GTSNPN and CDR2 is SVGIG in the germline V gene (reference sequence). V dropped 5 bases and J dropped 8 bases, with 24 bases sitting between them. This CDR3 comprises 15 residues. DNA of the CDR3: TGTGCCTGGGGGGACAAGTTGACAGTCCGCCCAGAAGCTTTCTTT. It encodes CAWGDKLTVRPEAFF.